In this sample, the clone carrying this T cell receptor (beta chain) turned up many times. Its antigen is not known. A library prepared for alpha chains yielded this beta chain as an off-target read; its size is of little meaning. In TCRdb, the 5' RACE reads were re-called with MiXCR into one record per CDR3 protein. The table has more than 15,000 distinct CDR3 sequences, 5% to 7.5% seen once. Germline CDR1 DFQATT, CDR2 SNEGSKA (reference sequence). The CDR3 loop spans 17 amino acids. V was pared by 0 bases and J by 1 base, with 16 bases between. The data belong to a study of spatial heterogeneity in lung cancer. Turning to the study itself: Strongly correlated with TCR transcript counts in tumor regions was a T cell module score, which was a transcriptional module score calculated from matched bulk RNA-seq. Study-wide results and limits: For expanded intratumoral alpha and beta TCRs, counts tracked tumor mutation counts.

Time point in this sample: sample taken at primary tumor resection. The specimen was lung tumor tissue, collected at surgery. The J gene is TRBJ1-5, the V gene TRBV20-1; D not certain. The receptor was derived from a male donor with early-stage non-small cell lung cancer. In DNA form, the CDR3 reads TGCAGTGCTAGAGATTCCCTTAGGTCCTGGAGCAATCAGCCCCAGCATTTT. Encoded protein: CSARDSLRSWSNQPQHF.